This T cell receptor beta chain was retrieved from a study of cytomegalovirus exposure and HLA in healthy donors. In the study overall: An early data release held approximately 80 million unique TCRs from HLA-typed donors.

Of note for this clone: The antigen is unknown.

The PCR employed 60 Vbeta primers together with 13 Jbeta primers. Source study methods: A follow-up analysis tallied around 76 million unique TCR beta chains, roughly 11 million shared. TCRdb's table, derived via immunoSEQ multiplex PCR, lists solely in-frame clones and lacks some. That table supplies the V and J calls and clone size; D and trimming were determined from the DNA. The sample has under 200,000 clones; 87% are singletons. Whole-study findings and limits: Prediction of most subjects' HLA-A and HLA-B alleles by TCR beta sequences was reportedly accurate.

Donors sampled were nominally healthy, though unrecorded immune exposures were likely. This clonotype was sampled from a boy younger than 10 in good health and CMV-seronegative. Sample: PBMCs.

CDR3 sequence: CASNKQGPDYGYTF. The CDR3 DNA is TGTGCCAGCAACAAACAGGGACCGGACTATGGCTACACCTTC. The chain uses TRBV6-5 and TRBJ1-2; D is possibly TRBD1 (6 bases). The germline gives CDR1 MNHEY, CDR2 SVGAGI. The CDR3 is 14 amino acids. The V end was cut by 7 bases, the J end by 3 bases, with 15 bases between.